Reported below is one T cell receptor (beta chain). The protocol was immunoSEQ multiplex PCR, while the TCRdb copy is restricted to in-frame clones and leaves out a portion. Counted here are roughly 5,000 clones, roughly two thirds occurring once; the ten biggest clones make up 28%. The sample is drawn from a study of radiation and T cells in renal cell carcinoma. Regarding treatment: treatment-naive control, cytoreductive nephrectomy. The CDR3 extends over 19 amino acids. Germline V lookup: CDR1 SGHKS, CDR2 YYEKEE (reference sequence). The germline V and J ends were trimmed by 0 bases and 0 bases, with 21 bases remaining between them.

Here the sequenced sample was tumor tissue, taken from a patient whose treatment was nephrectomy without radiotherapy. The clonotype was recovered from a human donor with renal cell carcinoma. The chain combines TRBV5-5 with TRBJ1-2; D uncertain. The CDR3 nucleotides read TGTGCCAGCAGCTTGGTCGTAGACCCTCGCCTTTCGTCTAACTATGGCTACACCTTC. This encodes CASSLVVDPRLSSNYGYTF.